The 9 T cell receptor beta chains below all came from one sample that was sequenced in a study of a mutant IDH1 vaccine in newly diagnosed glioma. Their antigens are not known. Some clones are missing from TCRdb's copy, which holds only in-frame ones; the method was immunoSEQ multiplex PCR. The repertoire holds about 40,000 clones, with 65% to 85% as singletons. Described time point: week 11, during vaccination. Vaccine doses each comprised 300 ug of mutant IDH1 20-mer peptide, with topical imiquimod. The input for sequencing was PBMCs, taken from a glioma patient whose treatment included an IDH1 peptide vaccine. The source of these receptors is a man aged 35 to 55 with glioma.

The chain employs TRBV5-1 and TRBJ1-1; 8 positions match TRBD1. V lost 0 bases, J lost 1 base, and 2 bases stayed unmatched. Germline-derived CDR1 and CDR2 are SGHRS and YFSETQ. CDR3 length equals 15 residues. The CDR3 spells CASSLDGQGNTEAFF. The CDR3 nucleotides read TGCGCCAGCAGCTTGGACGGACAGGGGAACACTGAAGCTTTCTTT. Supplemented by reference TRBV5-1 and TRBJ1-1, the full variable domain reads KAGVTQTPRYLIKTRGQQVTLSCSPISGHRSVSWYQQTPGQGLQFLFEYFSETQRNKGNFPGRFSGRQFSNSRSEMNVSTLELGDSALYLCASSLDGQGNTEAFFGQGTRLTVV.

This clone appeared a single time. The genes are TRBV5-8 and TRBJ2-5; D is perhaps TRBD1 (6 bases). The CDR3 is 13 residues long. Germline V gene data show CDR1 as SGHTS and CDR2 as YDEGEE. The V gene lost 4 bases and the J gene lost 0 bases, with 7 bases spanning the gap. DNA of the CDR3: TGTGCCAGCAGCCGGGACAACCAAGAGACCCAGTACTTC. It yields the protein CASSRDNQETQYF.

This chain uses TRBV11-3 with TRBJ2-2, with 7 bases matching TRBD2. V shed 0 bases, J shed 1 base, and the junction held 5 bases outside the gene matches. The CDR3 length is 17 residues. Germline values: CDR1 SGHNT, CDR2 YENEEA. This CDR3 is CASSLDWASGNTGELFF. The CDR3 region has the DNA TGTGCCAGCAGCTTAGATTGGGCTAGCGGGAACACCGGGGAGCTGTTTTTT.

The chain has TRBV7-2 and TRBJ2-3; possibly TRBD2 for D (5 bases). The CDR3 contains 13 residues. Germline values: CDR1 SGHTA, CDR2 FQGNSA. Trimming left V 3 bases short and J 5 bases short, with 9 bases between. The CDR3: CASSLSGRDTQYF. The DNA for the CDR3 is TGTGCCAGCAGCTTGAGTGGGAGAGATACGCAGTATTTT.

This rearrangement joins TRBV9 to TRBJ2-5; D remains ambiguous. The CDR3 contains 14 residues. Trimming stripped 0 bases from V and 7 bases from J, with 13 bases between. CDR1 is SGDLS and CDR2 is YYNGEE in the germline V gene. The CDR3 DNA follows: TGTGCCAGCAGCGTAGTGTCGGATGTAGGGACCCAGTACTTC. It codes for CASSVVSDVGTQYF.

The V gene is TRBV28, the J gene TRBJ2-1, with D unresolved. Trimming shortened V by 8 bases and J by 7 bases, and 12 bases separated the two germline ends. There are 12 residues in the CDR3. Germline-derived CDR1 and CDR2 are MDHEN and SYDVKM. This CDR3 reads CASALSQNEQFF. The CDR3 DNA follows: TGTGCCAGCGCCCTGAGTCAGAATGAGCAGTTCTTC.

The V gene is TRBV19, the J gene TRBJ2-3, with D possibly being TRBD2 (6 bases). There are 16 residues in the CDR3. Looked up from germline, CDR1 is LNHDA and CDR2 is SQIVND (reference sequence). V was clipped by 2 bases and J by 1 base, with 13 bases between them. In DNA form, the CDR3 reads TGTGCCAGTAGTATACGGGGCGGGGCGGGCACAGATACGCAGTATTTT. This translates into CASSIRGGAGTDTQYF.

This clone occurred once. The chain couples TRBV29-1 to TRBJ2-4; TRBD1 matches 9 bases. Germline lookup yields CDR1 SQVTM and CDR2 ANQGSEA. V lost 2 bases and J lost 5; bases outside the gene matches: 19. CDR3 size: 19 residues. CDR3 DNA: TGCAGCGTTGAAAGGAGGGGCGGACAGGGGTTGGGGGCTCAAAACATTCAGTACTTC. It translates to CSVERRGGQGLGAQNIQYF.

This chain links TRBV5-8 with TRBJ2-7; weak D call: TRBD1 (6 bases). This CDR3 spans 15 amino acids. Germline-derived CDR1 and CDR2 are SGHTS and YDEGEE. The V and J ends lost 0 bases and 6 bases respectively, with 16 bases between them. CDR3 residues: CASSLGDTYLLEQYF. CDR3 nucleotide sequence: TGTGCCAGCAGCTTGGGGGACACCTACTTACTCGAGCAGTACTTC.